This T cell receptor (beta chain) stems from a study of CD8+CD57+ T cells in acquired aplastic anemia. Study details: The study obtained an average of approximately 2.9 ug of DNA from sorted CD4+ and CD8+ cells. Points from the study as a whole: For CD8+ Simpson's diversity, patients and controls showed no significant difference.

Genomic DNA served as template for TCR beta VDJ and CDR3 profiling. Via MiXCR, TCRdb re-called the reads, giving one row per CDR3 protein. The sample records about half a million distinct CDR3 sequences, around 30% being singletons. This clonotype appeared many times. Its antigen is unidentified. All patients picked for sequencing had shown, by flow cytometry, an expansion of CD8+CD57+ cells. By the time of blood sampling, patients had still received no therapy. Sample: sorted CD4+, CD8+, or CD8+CD57+ T cells (not recorded which) from PBMCs. This receptor was taken from a human donor with aplastic anemia.

In nucleotides, the CDR3 is TGTGCCAGCAGCCCGACGGGCAGGGAGTATCAGCCCCAGCATTTT. Translated, it gives CASSPTGREYQPQHF. The V call is TRBV7-2, the J call TRBJ1-5; D may be TRBD1 (5 bases). The CDR3 totals 15 residues. V was cut by 5 bases and J by 5 bases, with 16 bases left in between. Germline values: CDR1 SGHTA, CDR2 FQGNSA. The full variable domain, in which reference TRBV7-2 and TRBJ1-5 provide the parts outside the CDR3, is GAGVSQSPSNKVTEKGKDVELRCDPISGHTALYWYRQSLGQGLEFLIYFQGNSAPDKSGLPSDRFSAERTGGSVSTLTIQRTQQEDSAVYLCASSPTGREYQPQHFGDGTRLSIL.